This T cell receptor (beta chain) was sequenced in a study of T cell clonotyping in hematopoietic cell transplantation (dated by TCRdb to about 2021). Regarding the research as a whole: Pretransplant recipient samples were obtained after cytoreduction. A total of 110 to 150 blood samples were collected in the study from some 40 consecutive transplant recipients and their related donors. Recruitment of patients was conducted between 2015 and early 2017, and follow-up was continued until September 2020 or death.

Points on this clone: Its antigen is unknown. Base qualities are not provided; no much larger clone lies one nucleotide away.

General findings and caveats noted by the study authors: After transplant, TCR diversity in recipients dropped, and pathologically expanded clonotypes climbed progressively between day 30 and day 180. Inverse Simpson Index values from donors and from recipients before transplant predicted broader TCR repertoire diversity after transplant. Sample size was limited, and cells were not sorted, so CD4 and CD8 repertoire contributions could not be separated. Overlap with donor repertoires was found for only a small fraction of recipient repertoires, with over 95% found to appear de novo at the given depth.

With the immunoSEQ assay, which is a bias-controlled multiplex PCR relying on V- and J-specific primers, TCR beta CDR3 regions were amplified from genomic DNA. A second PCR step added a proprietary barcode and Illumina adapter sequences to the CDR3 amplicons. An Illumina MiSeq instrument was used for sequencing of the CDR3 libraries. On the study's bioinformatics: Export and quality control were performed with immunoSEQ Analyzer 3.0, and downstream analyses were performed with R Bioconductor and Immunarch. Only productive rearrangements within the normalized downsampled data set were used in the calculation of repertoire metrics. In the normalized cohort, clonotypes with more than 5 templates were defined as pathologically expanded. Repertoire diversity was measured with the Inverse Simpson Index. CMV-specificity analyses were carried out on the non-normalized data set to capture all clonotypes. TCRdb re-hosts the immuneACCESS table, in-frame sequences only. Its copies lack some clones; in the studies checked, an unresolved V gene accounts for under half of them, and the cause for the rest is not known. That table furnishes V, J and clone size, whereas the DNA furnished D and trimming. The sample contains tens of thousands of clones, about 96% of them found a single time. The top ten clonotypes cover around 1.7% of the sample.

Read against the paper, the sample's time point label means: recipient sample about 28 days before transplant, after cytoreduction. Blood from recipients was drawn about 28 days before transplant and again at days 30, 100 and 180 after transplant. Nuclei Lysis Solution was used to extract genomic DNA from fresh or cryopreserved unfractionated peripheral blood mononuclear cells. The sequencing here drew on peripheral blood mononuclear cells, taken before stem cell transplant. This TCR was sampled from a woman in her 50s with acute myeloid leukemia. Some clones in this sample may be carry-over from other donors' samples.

Here is the DNA: TGTGCCTGGAGCAATCGGGACAATTCACCCCTCCACTTT. Its amino acids are CAWSNRDNSPLHF. This chain joins TRBV30 to TRBJ1-6; D gene: possibly TRBD1, on 5 matching bases. A distance of 10 bases separates the germline ends of V and J, which lose 3 bases and 7 bases respectively. From the cysteine up to the phenylalanine, the CDR3 has a length of 13 residues. Only the CDR3 part of the read is kept: 39 bases, read in frame from the first base. CDR1 and CDR2 (GTSNPN, SVGIG) derive from the germline V gene (reference sequence). Joined to the reference TRBV30 and TRBJ1-6 proteins, this CDR3 gives the full variable domain: SQTIHQWPATLVQPVGSPLSLECTVEGTSNPNLYWYRQAAGRGLQLLFYSVGIGQISSEVPQNLSASRPQDRQFILSSKKLLLSDSGFYLCAWSNRDNSPLHFGNGTRLTVT.